The 3 T cell receptor beta chains listed next were all sequenced from one sample in a study of T cell changes during pregnancy in multiple sclerosis. TCRdb's copy holds only in-frame clones and misses some; the assay was immunoSEQ multiplex PCR. There are around 45,000 clones in the sample; around 89% occur only once, and around 8% lies in the top ten. The input for sequencing was CD8+ T cells from peripheral blood mononuclear cells, taken in the second trimester of pregnancy. These receptors all come from a female donor with multiple sclerosis, enrolled in a pregnancy study.

CDR3 region: CASSHDRVAGGRSYEQYF. The CDR3 bases are TGTGCCAGCAGTCATGATCGAGTAGCGGGAGGGCGCTCCTACGAGCAGTACTTC. V usage is TRBV7-2 and J usage is TRBJ2-7, with 11 bases identical to TRBD2. V lost 6 bases, J lost 0 bases, and 13 bases stayed unmatched. CDR3 length: 18 amino acids. From germline, CDR1 is SGHTA and CDR2 FQGNSA.

The chain has TRBV30 and TRBJ1-1; possible D gene TRBD1, 5 bases. V gave up 5 bases and J gave up 3 bases, with 13 bases separating them. Germline CDR1 reads GTSNPN; CDR2 reads SVGIG (reference sequence). The CDR3 is 13 residues long. CDR3 sequence reads: CAWGDWGDTEAFF. As DNA, the CDR3 is TGTGCCTGGGGAGACTGGGGGGACACTGAAGCTTTCTTT.

The CDR3, as DNA: TGTGCCAGTAGTGGGACTAGAGGAGGTTATGAGCAGTTCTTC. It specifies CASSGTRGGYEQFF. This rearrangement joins TRBV19 to TRBJ2-1, with 8 bases identical to TRBD2. The CDR3 extends over 14 amino acids. In germline, CDR1 is LNHDA, CDR2 SQIVND (reference sequence). V gave up 5 bases and J gave up 8 bases; unmatched junction bases: 8.